These 22 T cell receptor beta chains share one sample of origin, sequenced in a study of PD-1 blockade in classical Hodgkin lymphoma. Time point noted: cycle 4 day 1 (C4D1), after about 6 weeks of nivolumab. The patients all showed relapse after autologous stem cell transplantation, while their brentuximab vedotin exposure varied. The method was immunoSEQ multiplex PCR; TCRdb's version includes in-frame clones alone and lacks a portion of them. Of roughly 50,000 clones in the sample, 90% were seen once. This sample comprised peripheral blood mononuclear cells (PBMCs), obtained before the fourth cycle of nivolumab. All receptors derive from a human donor with classical Hodgkin lymphoma.

The V and J genes are TRBV19 and TRBJ2-3; TRBD2 agrees at 10 bases. This CDR3 comprises 21 residues. Trimming took 0 bases from V and 2 from J; bases not matched to a gene: 17. Germline V gene lookup returns CDR1 LNHDA and CDR2 SQIVND (reference sequence). The CDR3 DNA is TGTGCCAGTAGTATAGACGGCACTAGCGGGAACCCCCCCGAGAACACAGATACGCAGTATTTT. This gives the protein CASSIDGTSGNPPENTDTQYF.

The chain has TRBV29-1 and TRBJ2-3; D possibly corresponds to TRBD1 (6 bases). The V gene lost 7 bases and the J gene lost 3 bases, with 32 bases spanning the gap. Germline loops: CDR1 SQVTM, CDR2 ANQGSEA. The CDR3 extends over 19 amino acids. The DNA for the CDR3 is TGCAGCGCCCTGGGTCTTCGGAGAAGGGGGAGAGTTTCTACAGATACGCAGTATTTT. Its protein product is CSALGLRRRGRVSTDTQYF.

The chain recombines TRBV6-1 with TRBJ1-4, with 8 positions matching TRBD1. Per the germline V gene, CDR1 is MNHNS and CDR2 is SASEGT. The CDR3 consists of 21 residues. With V trimmed by 5 bases and J by 4 bases, 24 bases remained unmatched. The CDR3, as DNA: TGTGCCAGCAGTCAAGGATTATCATTGTGGGGACAGGTGGGGAGTAATGAAAAACTGTTTTTT. It is translated as CASSQGLSLWGQVGSNEKLFF.

The CDR3 loop reads CASSESGDYTEAFF. For the CDR3, the DNA is TGTGCCAGCAGTGAATCGGGAGACTACACTGAAGCTTTCTTT. The rearrangement joins TRBV6-1 to TRBJ1-1; D gene uncertain. The V and J ends lost 2 bases and 3 bases respectively, with 10 bases between them. CDR1 is MNHNS, CDR2 SASEGT, per germline. The CDR3 length is 14 residues.

The rearrangement joins TRBV9 to TRBJ2-7; D ambiguous. This CDR3 spans 14 amino acids. CDR1 is SGDLS, CDR2 YYNGEE, per germline. V was shortened by 0 bases and J by 6 bases, with 13 bases between the two germline ends. The CDR3: CASSVGLDYIEQYF. The CDR3 coding sequence is TGTGCCAGCAGCGTAGGGCTAGATTACATCGAGCAGTACTTC.

In its sample, this clone was seen once. The chain uses TRBV4-1 and TRBJ2-7; a weak D match, TRBD2 (5 bases). The V end was cut by 4 bases, the J end by 3 bases, with 16 bases between. CDR3 length equals 15 residues. Germline-derived CDR1 and CDR2 are MGHRA and YSYEKL. As DNA, the CDR3 is TGCGCCAGCAGCCTCGGAGAGGGTACTCTCTACGAGCAGTACTTC. Amino acids: CASSLGEGTLYEQYF.

The CDR3 spells CASSRTAAAKNIQYF. CDR3 DNA: TGCGCCAGCAGCCGAACAGCGGCTGCCAAAAACATTCAGTACTTC. This chain joins TRBV4-1 and TRBJ2-4, with a tentative D call TRBD2 (5 bases). Looked up from germline, CDR1 is MGHRA and CDR2 is YSYEKL. The CDR3 covers 15 residues. V lost 4 bases and J 1 base, leaving 11 bases between the germline ends.

The chain couples TRBV4-2 to TRBJ2-2; tentatively, D is TRBD1 or TRBD2 (5 bases each). This CDR3 is 16 amino acids long. Germline CDR1 LGHNA, CDR2 YNFKEQ. V gave up 5 bases and J gave up 2 bases, with 15 bases separating them. CDR3 residues: CASSASGTSNTGELFF. In DNA form, the CDR3 reads TGTGCCAGCAGCGCCTCCGGGACCTCTAACACCGGGGAGCTGTTTTTT.

J is TRBJ2-5 and V is TRBV19; tentative D call: TRBD1 (5 bases). Germline lookup yields CDR1 LNHDA and CDR2 SQIVND (reference sequence). This CDR3 contains 13 residues. Trimming shortened V by 7 bases and J by 4 bases, and 13 bases separated the two germline ends. CDR3 residues: CASKTAPGETQYF. Written as DNA, the CDR3 is TGTGCCAGTAAGACAGCGCCGGGAGAGACCCAGTACTTC.

The DNA for the CDR3 is TGTGCCAGCTCACCACCCTCCCTGAGTGAAGCTTTCTTT. Translation gives CASSPPSLSEAFF. The rearrangement joins TRBV18 to TRBJ1-1; D not certain. The CDR3 spans 13 residues. V lost 0 bases and J lost 7, with 9 bases in between. Germline values: CDR1 KGHSH, CDR2 LQKENI.

The CDR3 region is CASSLGQYQETQYF. CDR3 DNA: TGCGCCAGCAGCTTGGGGCAATACCAAGAGACCCAGTACTTC. This sequence joins TRBV5-1 and TRBJ2-5; D unclear. Germline V gene lookup returns CDR1 SGHRS and CDR2 YFSETQ. The CDR3 is 14 amino acids. Trimming shortened V by 0 bases and J by 0 bases, and 6 bases separated the two germline ends. Supplemented by reference TRBV5-1 and TRBJ2-5, the full variable domain reads KAGVTQTPRYLIKTRGQQVTLSCSPISGHRSVSWYQQTPGQGLQFLFEYFSETQRNKGNFPGRFSGRQFSNSRSEMNVSTLELGDSALYLCASSLGQYQETQYFGPGTRLLVL.

This chain connects TRBV5-4 to TRBJ2-2; 7 bases line up with TRBD2. From germline, CDR1 is SGHNT and CDR2 YYREEE (reference sequence). This CDR3 region has 15 residues. V lost 5 bases and J lost 3; bases outside the gene matches: 7. The CDR3 sequence: CASRVGGKYTGELFF. The CDR3 DNA follows: TGTGCCAGCAGAGTGGGGGGGAAATACACCGGGGAGCTGTTTTTT.

This clone was observed once. The chain has TRBV25-1 and TRBJ2-7; D remains ambiguous. The germline V gene encodes CDR1 MGHDK and CDR2 SYGVNS. V was pared by 7 bases and J by 0 bases, with 10 bases between. The CDR3 loop spans 13 amino acids. The CDR3 nucleotides are TGTGCCAGCACCACCCAGGACTCCTACGAGCAGTACTTC. Its protein product is CASTTQDSYEQYF.

V is TRBV6-5 and J is TRBJ2-1, with D tentatively TRBD2 (6 bases). The CDR3 totals 12 residues. Trimming took off 5 bases at V and 7 bases at J, with 9 bases between the two ends. The germline V gene encodes CDR1 MNHEY and CDR2 SVGAGI. In nucleotides, the CDR3 is TGTGCCAGCAGTAAGGCGGGGAATGAGCAGTTCTTC. The encoded protein is CASSKAGNEQFF.

As to this clone: Germline is not matched at one junction end, which may reflect a read error. The chain couples TRBV6-1 to TRBJ2-3; no reliable D call. This CDR3 has 14 amino acids. Germline assignment: CDR1 MNHNS and CDR2 SASEGT. DNA for the CDR3: TGTACCAGCAGTGAAGTAGGTGGCCCAGATACGCAGTATTTT. Translated: CTSSEVGGPDTQYF.

The rearrangement uses TRBV7-9 and TRBJ2-7; tentatively, D is TRBD1 (5 bases). V was clipped by 4 bases and J by 3 bases, with 13 bases between them. The CDR3 has 14 amino acids. CDR1 SEHNR and CDR2 FQNEAQ come from the germline V gene (reference sequence). The CDR3 spells CASSYDSLLYEQYF. CDR3 DNA: TGTGCCAGCAGCTACGACAGCCTCCTCTACGAGCAGTACTTC.

J is TRBJ2-7 and V is TRBV11-3; 7 nucleotides match TRBD1. The trim removed 2 bases at V and 4 bases at J, leaving 8 bases unmatched. Per germline, CDR1 SGHNT and CDR2 YENEEA. CDR3 length: 15 residues. CDR3: CASSLFSGQQYEQYF. The CDR3 bases are TGTGCCAGCAGCTTATTTTCGGGACAGCAATACGAGCAGTACTTC.

This clone was seen only once. The rearrangement links TRBV5-1 to TRBJ2-1; possibly TRBD2 for D (6 bases). CDR1 and CDR2 (germline): SGHRS, YFSETQ. V was shortened by 2 bases and J by 1 base, with 10 bases between the two germline ends. CDR3 length: 15 amino acids. This CDR3 is CASSFAGSSYNEQFF. CDR3 bases: TGCGCCAGCAGCTTTGCGGGGAGTTCCTACAATGAGCAGTTCTTC.

This chain links TRBV5-1 with TRBJ2-3, with 12 bases matching TRBD2. CDR1 and CDR2 (germline): SGHRS, YFSETQ. Trimming removed 4 bases from V and 5 bases from J; junction bases left unmatched: 11. CDR3 length equals 17 residues. As DNA, the CDR3 is TGCGCCAGCAGCATAGGAGTTGCGGGACTAGCGGGAGATACGCAGTATTTT. This codes for CASSIGVAGLAGDTQYF.

This CDR3 is CASSYVGTSQETQYF. In DNA, the CDR3 is TGTGCCAGCAGTTACGTGGGGACCTCTCAAGAGACCCAGTACTTC. The chain combines TRBV6-5 with TRBJ2-5, with D perhaps given as TRBD1 or TRBD2 (5 bases each). The germline CDR1 and CDR2 sequences are MNHEY and SVGAGI. The CDR3 spans 15 residues. Trimming removed 2 bases at V and 2 bases at J, with 12 bases between.

V usage is TRBV7-9 and J usage is TRBJ1-5; maybe TRBD1 (6 bases). The length of the CDR3 is 16 residues. The V end was cut by 0 bases, the J end by 0 bases, with 9 bases between. Germline V gene sequence: CDR1 SEHNR, CDR2 FQNEAQ (reference sequence). CDR3 residues: CASSLAGAVSNQPQHF. The CDR3 region has the DNA TGTGCCAGCAGCTTAGCGGGGGCAGTTAGCAATCAGCCCCAGCATTTT.

Points on this clone: The sample carries other DNA sequences with the same CDR3. This chain connects TRBV28 to TRBJ2-7, with 14 nucleotides matching TRBD2. Germline CDR1 and CDR2: MDHEN and SYDVKM. Trimming cost V 6 bases and J 1 base; bases outside gene matches: 8. This CDR3 has 17 amino acids. CDR3 in amino acids: CASSLPGLAGASYEQYF. In DNA form, the CDR3 reads TGTGCCAGCAGCTTACCGGGACTAGCGGGAGCATCCTACGAGCAGTACTTC.